Below are 16 T cell receptor beta chains sequenced from a single sample in a study of blood T cell repertoires in COVID-19. Assay used: immunoSEQ multiplex PCR; TCRdb lists only in-frame clones, some missing. The table has roughly 250,000 clones, 88% seen once; the top ten hold approximately 2.1%. Sequencing input: peripheral blood. The receptor source for this set is a woman aged 40 to 49 who had recovered from COVID-19.

J is TRBJ1-2 and V is TRBV6-6, with 9 nucleotides matching TRBD1. V was clipped by 6 bases and J by 4 bases; unmatched bases: 9. Looked up from germline, CDR1 is MNHNY and CDR2 is SVGAGI (reference sequence). CDR3 length: 15 amino acids. CDR3 amino acids: CASRPVGQGGYGYTF. Written as DNA, the CDR3 is TGTGCCAGCAGACCCGTGGGACAGGGTGGCTATGGCTACACCTTC.

The CDR3 DNA sequence: TGCGCCAGCAAAATCGCCCTTAGCATCTCCTACGAGCAGTACTTC. Amino acid sequence: CASKIALSISYEQYF. The chain recombines TRBV10-2 with TRBJ2-7; D not resolved. V lost 7 bases and J lost 0, with 16 bases in between. Per the germline V gene, CDR1 is WSHSY and CDR2 is SAAADI. The CDR3 is 15 residues long.

The chain combines TRBV5-5 with TRBJ1-1; 12 bases agree with TRBD1. Germline lookup yields CDR1 SGHKS and CDR2 YYEKEE (reference sequence). V lost 1 base to trimming and J lost 1 base; unmatched junction nucleotides: 5. The CDR3 length is 17 residues. CDR3 DNA sequence: TGTGCCAGCAGCTTGTCCGGGACAGGGGGCCGGAACACTGAAGCTTTCTTT. Translated: CASSLSGTGGRNTEAFF.

The CDR3 region has the DNA TGTGCCAGCAGCATACAGGGGATTGACTATGGCTACACCTTC. Translating gives CASSIQGIDYGYTF. The genes are TRBV13 and TRBJ1-2; 7 bases are shared with TRBD1. This CDR3 has 14 residues. Losses at the gene ends were 5 bases for V and 3 bases for J; bases not matched to a gene: 6. CDR1 is PRHDT, CDR2 FYEKMQ, per germline (reference sequence).

The rearrangement links TRBV6-5 to TRBJ2-7; possible D gene TRBD1, 5 bases. Germline V gives CDR1 MNHEY, CDR2 SVGAGI. V was trimmed by 6 bases and J by 5 bases, leaving 14 bases between them. The CDR3 is made up of 13 amino acids. CDR3 sequence (DNA): TGTGCCAGCAGGCCGAGTGGACAAAACGAGCAGTACTTC. Its protein product is CASRPSGQNEQYF.

This chain connects TRBV19 to TRBJ1-5; unclear D gene. V was clipped by 4 bases and J by 4 bases, with 8 bases between them. The germline V gene encodes CDR1 LNHDA and CDR2 SQIVND (reference sequence). CDR3 length: 13 residues. The CDR3 sequence: CASSTESNQPQHF. The CDR3 region has the DNA TGTGCCAGTAGTACGGAGTCTAATCAGCCCCAGCATTTT.

The chain recombines TRBV3-1 (or the pseudogene TRBV3-2) with TRBJ2-1; D is possibly TRBD2 (5 bases). V dropped 1 base and J dropped 2 bases, with 12 bases sitting between them. The germline V gene encodes CDR1 LGHDT and CDR2 YNNKEL (reference sequence). The CDR3 spans 16 residues. CDR3 DNA: TGTGCCAGCAGCCAAGGAACTAGGCTTCCCTACAATGAGCAGTTCTTC. Residues: CASSQGTRLPYNEQFF.

The CDR3 nucleotides read TGTGCCAGTAGTATGCTAGGGGGGAACACCGGGGAGCTGTTTTTT. Amino acid sequence: CASSMLGGNTGELFF. The rearrangement joins TRBV19 to TRBJ2-2; TRBD1 might be the D (6 bases). The CDR3 runs to 15 residues. Deletions cut 3 bases from V and 1 base from J, with 9 bases between. Germline V CDR1 and CDR2: LNHDA, SQIVND (reference sequence).

J is TRBJ1-1 and V is TRBV19; D gene ambiguous. Germline V CDR1 and CDR2: LNHDA, SQIVND (reference sequence). Trimming cost V 6 bases and J 1 base, with 6 bases left between them. This CDR3 is 12 amino acids long. The DNA of the CDR3 is TGTGCCAGTAGGAAAGCGAACACTGAAGCTTTCTTT. Protein: CASRKANTEAFF.

The V call is TRBV14, the J call TRBJ2-1; D is uncertain. Trimming took off 0 bases at V and 7 bases at J, with 10 bases between the two ends. There are 14 residues in the CDR3. Germline V gene lookup returns CDR1 SGHDN and CDR2 FVKESK. Written as DNA, the CDR3 is TGTGCCAGCAGCCAAGATCAGATCAGTAATGAGCAGTTCTTC. Translating it yields CASSQDQISNEQFF.

This chain links TRBV28 with TRBJ1-6; TRBD1 matches 10 bases. This CDR3 region has 15 residues. The V segment lost 4 bases and the J segment 10 bases; nucleotides outside the gene matches: 7. The germline CDR1 and CDR2 sequences are MDHEN and SYDVKM. CDR3 residues: CASSSPDRGGSPLHF. CDR3 in DNA: TGTGCCAGCAGTTCTCCGGACAGGGGGGGATCACCCCTCCACTTT.

This sequence joins TRBV11-3 and TRBJ1-2, with D perhaps matching TRBD1 (5 bases). Germline lookup yields CDR1 SGHNT and CDR2 YENEEA. This CDR3 region has 16 residues. V lost 0 bases and J lost 2, with 13 bases in between. In DNA form, the CDR3 reads TGTGCCAGCAGCTTAGATCTCCCAGGGCACAACTATGGCTACACCTTC. This sequence encodes CASSLDLPGHNYGYTF.

This clone occurred once. This chain connects TRBV5-4 to TRBJ2-7; 7 nucleotides align to TRBD1. CDR1 is SGHNT and CDR2 is YYREEE in the germline V gene (reference sequence). J gave up 6 bases and V 5 bases, and 8 bases lay outside the gene matches. The CDR3 has 13 residues. Written as DNA, the CDR3 is TGTGCCAGCAGTTTCCGACAGGGTGGCGAGCAGTACTTC. Its protein product is CASSFRQGGEQYF.

The chain has TRBV5-4 and TRBJ1-2, with unresolved D. Trimming removed 4 bases from V and 7 bases from J, with 11 bases in between. This CDR3 spans 12 amino acids. Germline V gene data show CDR1 as SGHNT and CDR2 as YYREEE (reference sequence). The CDR3 reads CASSQMYGGYTF. The CDR3 bases are TGTGCCAGCAGCCAAATGTACGGTGGCTACACCTTC. Combining the CDR3 with reference TRBV5-4 and TRBJ1-2 gives the whole variable domain ETGVTQSPTHLIKTRGQQVTLRCSSQSGHNTVSWYQQALGQGPQFIFQYYREEENGRGNFPPRFSGLQFPNYSSELNVNALELDDSALYLCASSQMYGGYTFGSGTRLTVV.

The chain carries TRBV7-2 and TRBJ2-4, with no clear D. The CDR3 extends over 14 amino acids. V gave up 4 bases and J gave up 6 bases, with 13 bases separating them. Germline assignment: CDR1 SGHTA and CDR2 FQGNSA. The CDR3 reads CASSSPGLGNIQYF. The CDR3 region has the DNA TGTGCCAGCAGCTCCCCTGGGCTTGGAAACATTCAGTACTTC.

This clone was recorded only once. V gene TRBV10-1 combines with J gene TRBJ1-2; the D is unclear. The CDR3 spans 15 residues. Germline-derived CDR1 and CDR2 are WNHNN and SYGVQD (reference sequence). Trimming cost V 1 base and J 4 bases, with 13 bases left between them. The CDR3 DNA reads as TGCGCCAGCAGTGAGTGGCAGGACTACGTCTATGGCTACACCTTC. Residues: CASSEWQDYVYGYTF.